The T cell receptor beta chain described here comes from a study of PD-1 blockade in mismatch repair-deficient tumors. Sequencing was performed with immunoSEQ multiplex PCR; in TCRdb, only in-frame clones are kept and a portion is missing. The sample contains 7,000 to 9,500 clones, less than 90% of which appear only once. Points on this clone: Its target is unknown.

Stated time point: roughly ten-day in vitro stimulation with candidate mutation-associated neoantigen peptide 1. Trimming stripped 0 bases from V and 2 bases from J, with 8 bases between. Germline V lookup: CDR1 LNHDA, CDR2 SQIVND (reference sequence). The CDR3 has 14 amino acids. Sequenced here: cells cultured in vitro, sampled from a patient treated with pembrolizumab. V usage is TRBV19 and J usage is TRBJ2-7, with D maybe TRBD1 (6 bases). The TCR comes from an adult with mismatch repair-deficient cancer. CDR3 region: CASSIDRGPYEQYF. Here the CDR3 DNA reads TGTGCCAGTAGTATAGACAGGGGCCCCTACGAGCAGTACTTC.